This section outlines one T cell receptor beta chain sequence together with its context. Compared with germline, one end of the junction differs, possibly owing to a read error. The time point was: after trial treatment. Indicated treatment: LDRT plus nivolumab, ipilimumab, low-dose cyclophosphamide and aspirin (RACIN trial). Low-dose radiotherapy, low-dose cyclophosphamide, aspirin, ipilimumab and nivolumab were all given to the donors. Alpha- and beta-chain coverage of first-strand cDNA came from TRAV- and TRBV-specific primers. The TCRs were subjected to amplification over approximately 18 PCR cycles employing a constant-region primer in conjunction with a V-primer adapter. TCRdb called the reads again in MiXCR, with one record for every CDR3 protein. The table includes under 75,000 distinct CDR3 sequences, about 23% detected once. This entry belongs to a study of low-dose radiotherapy and immunotherapy resistance in tumors. In the study overall: Over 26 weeks, cohort 2 got 1 Gy every two weeks, reaching 13 Gy. At a dose of 200 mg/m2, intravenous cyclophosphamide was given every two weeks, one day before radiation and immunotherapy. Ipilimumab 1 mg/kg every six weeks, together with nivolumab 240 mg every two weeks, was given intravenously to patients.

The CDR3 is 16 residues long. The V gene's germline CDR1 is MGHRA and CDR2 YSYEKL. The sample in question was PBMCs, obtained after low-dose radiotherapy plus immunotherapy. This chain joins TRBV4-1 and TRBJ2-2; no clear D gene. This sequence originates from a male donor with prostate cancer. In DNA, the CDR3 is TGTGCCAGCAGCCAAGATGGACCTCCGAACACCGGGGAGCTGTTTTTT. Translated, it gives CASSQDGPPNTGELFF.